This TCR beta chain comes out of a study of T-cell reconstitution after alpha-beta-depleted transplantation in children (dated by TCRdb to the mid-2010s). With respect to the entire study: The study quantitatively tracked T-cell immune reconstitution after TCRalphabeta/CD19-depleted allogeneic hematopoietic cell transplantation in children using TCR repertoire profiling.

Findings and caveats that apply to the study as a whole: Over subsequent months, a decline in hyperexpanded clone frequencies was noted, and after one year, T-cell counts and TCRbeta diversity were mostly ascribed to newly produced T cells. In some patients, the high TCRbeta diversity seen at day 60 was put down to recipient T cells and intrathymic progenitors that had survived conditioning. The apparently early recovery of alphabetaT-cell counts about two months after transplant reportedly depended on only several hundred rapidly expanded clones that came from non-depleted graft cells.

Libraries were prepared through PCR. Data came from an Illumina HiSeq 2500. TCR libraries were prepared with molecular barcoding, using unique molecular identifiers to normalize TCRbeta repertoire quantification. In-frame beta chains were kept once TCRdb had trimmed the public reads at Q25 with fastp and called clones with MiXCR. For every CDR3 protein sequence, its rows merge into one entry that carries the most common genes and DNA. The sample has around 670,000 distinct CDR3 sequences on record, approximately 14% of them singletons. The top ten clonotypes cover 0.79% of the sample. The CDR3, cysteine through phenylalanine, is 15 amino acids long. Only CDR3 DNA is held: 45 bases, read in frame from base 1. Reading the germline V gene gives CDR1 SGHRS and CDR2 YFSETQ. Trimming leaves V shorter by 3 bases and J shorter by 5 bases, with the junction holding 6 bases beyond the gene matches. The sample holds a few counts of this clonotype. There is no known antigen for this receptor. No per-base quality is available; no much larger clone lies one base away.

Interpreted using the paper, the treatment or condition label stands for: allogeneic hematopoietic cell transplantation with graft depleted of TCRalphabeta T cells and CD19 B cells. Transplant recipients were children who received TCRalphabeta/CD19-depleted allogeneic hematopoietic cell grafts. The chain joins TRBV5-1 to TRBJ2-2; TRBD1 agrees with 8 junctional bases. This specimen consisted of PBMCs, obtained before TCRalphabeta/CD19-depleted stem cell transplant. The TCR originated in a girl aged 2 to 10 with congenital amegakaryocytic thrombocytopenia, due to receive a stem cell transplant. The DNA reads as follows: TGCGCCAGCAGCTGGCCGAGACAGGGGACCGGGGAGCTGTTTTTT. This encodes CASSWPRQGTGELFF.